Listed below are T cell receptor beta chains from one sample, sequenced in a study of T cell responses to AZD1222 COVID-19 vaccine. Some clones are missing from TCRdb's copy, which holds only in-frame ones; the method was immunoSEQ multiplex PCR. Of about 110,000 clones listed, roughly 80% are singletons. Sequenced here: peripheral blood, sampled on day 0 of AZD1222 vaccination. The receptors shown here come from an adult in good health. The CDR3 runs from the conserved cysteine through the conserved F or W. Each record gives: V gene, J gene, CDR3 protein.

TRBV2,TRBJ2-1,CASTRDSYNEQFF
TRBV7-8,TRBJ1-6,CASSLMSFAYNSPLHF
TRBV5-1,TRBJ2-5,CASSLAQISETQYF
TRBV4-2,TRBJ1-3,CASSPRTGTYTIYF
TRBV5-1,TRBJ2-7,CASSLIQGNEQYF
TRBV5-1,TRBJ2-5,CASSSRVRETQYF
TRBV7-6,TRBJ1-5,CASSPNRDMHQPQHF
TRBV2,TRBJ1-4,CASSEGFEKLFF
TRBV18,TRBJ1-4,CASSPGQGREKLFF
TRBV29-1,TRBJ1-2,CSVEKQRYPYGYTF
TRBV18,TRBJ1-4,CASSPAGAREGKLFF
TRBV20-1,TRBJ2-1,CSAREDNEQFF
TRBV4-1,TRBJ1-2,CASSQEVSHSAYGYTF
TRBV12-3/TRBV12-4,TRBJ2-2,CASSQNTGELFF
TRBV7-2,TRBJ2-5,CASSPGGAGETQYF
TRBV7-2,TRBJ2-1,CASSSPGAGYNEQFF
TRBV5-1,TRBJ2-2,CASSLRSTNTGELFF
TRBV5-1,TRBJ1-1,CASSVGAGRSNTEAFF
TRBV20-1,TRBJ1-1,CSASDGEAFF
TRBV28,TRBJ1-4,CASSSGGQNEKLFF
TRBV9,TRBJ1-5,CASSVGQGFNQPQHF
TRBV10-3,TRBJ1-3,CAITGTFGNTIYF
TRBV29-1,TRBJ2-6,CSVSRQSGANVLTF
TRBV11-3,TRBJ2-2,CASSLILTGELFF
TRBV5-5,TRBJ2-7,CASSLQGGYEQYF
TRBV7-7,TRBJ2-1,CASSLGASGPYNEQFF
TRBV28,TRBJ1-2,CASSFPDRGSFSRGYTF